These 21 T cell receptor beta chains were all obtained from the same sample, sequenced in a study of spatial heterogeneity in lung cancer. TCRdb ran MiXCR on the 5' RACE reads and lists one entry per CDR3 protein. Of under 150,000 distinct CDR3 sequences listed, roughly an eighth were seen once; the top ten hold roughly 15%. Time point given: blood at routine non-recurrence follow-up after resection. Whole RNA, which was extracted from tumor, nontumor lung tissue or frozen PBMC, was sequenced without any cell sorting. Sequenced material: PBMCs, taken at follow-up. The receptor source for this set is a male donor with early-stage non-small cell lung cancer.

This clonotype was counted a few times. The chain recombines TRBV5-1 with TRBJ2-7; no definite D call. V lost 4 bases to trimming and J lost 5 bases, with 19 bases between them. The CDR3 extends over 15 amino acids. Germline V CDR1 and CDR2: SGHRS, YFSETQ. The CDR3 nucleotides read TGCGCCAGCAGCGAGGACGGCTCGGATGCCAACGAGCAGTACTTC. This translates into CASSEDGSDANEQYF.

J is TRBJ2-3 and V is TRBV20-1; 10 positions agree with TRBD1. The CDR3 consists of 13 residues. The J segment lost 4 bases and the V segment lost 3 bases, leaving 1 base of the junction unmatched. Germline V gene sequence: CDR1 DFQATT, CDR2 SNEGSKA (reference sequence). CDR3 protein: CSARGQGPDTQYF. The CDR3 DNA reads TGCAGTGCTAGGGGACAGGGGCCAGATACGCAGTATTTT.

This clonotype was observed many times. J is TRBJ1-1 and V is TRBV3-1; D is unclear. The CDR3 length is 14 residues. V was shortened by 0 bases and J by 1 base, with 6 bases between the two germline ends. The V gene's germline CDR1 is LGHDT and CDR2 YNNKEL (reference sequence). The chain's CDR3 is CASSQDWGNTEAFF. DNA of the CDR3: TGTGCCAGCAGCCAAGATTGGGGGAACACTGAAGCTTTCTTT.

The chain joins TRBV12-3 or TRBV12-4 to TRBJ2-5; D may be TRBD2 (6 bases). The ends were cut back, 8 bases at V and 5 bases at J, with 30 bases in the middle. This CDR3 contains 18 residues. CDR3 region: CASALGRRGLAPSETQYF. As DNA, the CDR3 is TGTGCCAGCGCTCTTGGGCGGAGGGGATTGGCACCAAGTGAGACCCAGTACTTC.

This clonotype occurred a few times. The chain links TRBV27 to TRBJ1-1; D is unclear. Per germline, CDR1 MNHEY and CDR2 SMNVEV (reference sequence). The V and J ends lost 4 bases and 6 bases respectively, with 15 bases between them. The CDR3 totals 14 residues. The CDR3 sequence is CASSSKGYLSEAFF. The CDR3 coding sequence is TGTGCCAGCAGTTCTAAAGGGTATTTGTCTGAAGCTTTCTTT.

The CDR3, as DNA: TGTGCCACGATGGACAGGGACAATCAGCCCCAGCATTTT. It yields the protein CATMDRDNQPQHF. The chain employs TRBV24-1 and TRBJ1-5, with 8 bases aligning to TRBD1. Germline CDR1 KGHDR, CDR2 SFDVKD. The CDR3 runs 13 residues. V was clipped by 10 bases and J by 3 bases; unmatched bases: 4.

The chain carries TRBV5-1 and TRBJ1-1; D is possibly TRBD1 (6 bases). Trimming cost V 10 bases and J 0 bases, with 13 bases left between them. The CDR3 covers 13 residues. CDR1 is SGHRS and CDR2 is YFSETQ in the germline V gene. CDR3 residues: CASSGAMNTEAFF. CDR3 coding DNA: TGCGCCTCCTCGGGGGCCATGAACACTGAAGCTTTCTTT. Full variable domain (rest looked up from reference TRBV5-1 and TRBJ1-1): KAGVTQTPRYLIKTRGQQVTLSCSPISGHRSVSWYQQTPGQGLQFLFEYFSETQRNKGNFPGRFSGRQFSNSRSEMNVSTLELGDSALYLCASSGAMNTEAFFGQGTRLTVV.

In its sample, this clonotype was seen many times. The J gene is TRBJ1-1, the V gene TRBV11-2; perhaps TRBD1 as D (6 bases). The V end was cut by 3 bases, the J end by 0 bases, with 11 bases between. Germline V lookup: CDR1 SGHAT, CDR2 FQNNGV. This CDR3 region has 15 residues. CDR3 amino acids: CASSFTGPMNTEAFF. DNA for the CDR3: TGTGCCAGCAGCTTTACAGGGCCCATGAACACTGAAGCTTTCTTT.

This clonotype has only a few counts. The chain links TRBV20-1 to TRBJ1-5; D uncertain. V was clipped by 4 bases and J by 6 bases, with 10 bases between them. CDR1 is DFQATT, CDR2 SNEGSKA, per germline (reference sequence). The CDR3 sequence is 12 residues long. As DNA, the CDR3 is TGCAGTGCTACCCCCCCCGGTCAGCCCCAGCATTTT. Its protein product is CSATPPGQPQHF.

This clonotype has at least ten counts. This chain connects TRBV28 to TRBJ2-7; D is uncertain. The CDR3 has 16 amino acids. V lost 2 bases to trimming and J lost 2 bases, with 16 bases between them. The germline gives CDR1 MDHEN, CDR2 SYDVKM. In nucleotides, the CDR3 is TGTGCCAGCAGTTTAAAGTCCCTAGTCTCCACCTACGAGCAGTACTTC. Its translation: CASSLKSLVSTYEQYF.

The rearrangement joins TRBV10-3 to TRBJ1-4; D is ambiguous. Per germline, CDR1 ENHRY and CDR2 SYGVKD. The CDR3 loop spans 13 amino acids. Trimming cost V 2 bases and J 4 bases, with 5 bases left between them. The CDR3 here is CAISEEVNEKLFF. CDR3 DNA: TGTGCCATCAGTGAGGAAGTTAATGAAAAACTGTTTTTT.

This clonotype was found a few times. The chain joins TRBV12-3 or TRBV12-4 to TRBJ2-2; D may be TRBD2 (6 bases). This CDR3 is built from 13 residues. Trimming shortened V by 6 bases and J by 5 bases, and 10 bases separated the two germline ends. The CDR3 here is CASSPAGTGELFF. The CDR3 nucleotides read TGTGCCAGCAGCCCCGCGGGGACCGGGGAGCTGTTTTTT.

The chain uses TRBV25-1 and TRBJ1-2; a possible D gene is TRBD1 (6 bases). This CDR3 has 13 residues. With 4 bases removed from V and 4 bases from J, the gap between germline ends came to 10 bases. CDR1 and CDR2 (germline): MGHDK, SYGVNS. The CDR3 protein is CASSATGTYGYTF. CDR3 coding DNA: TGTGCCAGCAGTGCAACAGGGACCTATGGCTACACCTTC.

This clonotype has a handful of counts. The genes are TRBV13 and TRBJ2-7; no firm D call. The CDR3 is made up of 15 amino acids. V lost 5 bases to trimming and J lost 0 bases, with 14 bases between them. CDR1 PRHDT and CDR2 FYEKMQ come from the germline V gene (reference sequence). The CDR3 loop reads CASSPRPEFSYEQYF. DNA of the CDR3: TGTGCCAGCAGCCCTCGCCCGGAATTCTCCTACGAGCAGTACTTC.

This clonotype was recorded many times. J is TRBJ1-2 and V is TRBV7-9; D not resolved. Deletions cut 4 bases from V and 8 bases from J, with 20 bases between. This CDR3 comprises 15 residues. The germline V gene has CDR1 SEHNR and CDR2 FQNEAQ (reference sequence). CDR3 sequence (DNA): TGTGCCAGCAGCTCCCCCTGGGCCCCGTTAGGGGGCTACACCTTC. This sequence encodes CASSSPWAPLGGYTF.

This clonotype was seen a few times. This sequence joins TRBV5-1 and TRBJ2-5; the D gene could be TRBD1 or TRBD2 (6 bases each). Looked up from germline, CDR1 is SGHRS and CDR2 is YFSETQ. The CDR3 spans 15 residues. V shed 0 bases and J shed 1 base, with 10 bases lying between them. CDR3 bases: TGCGCCAGCAGCTTGGGACTAGGGGGCCAAGAGACCCAGTACTTC. It is translated as CASSLGLGGQETQYF.

This clonotype showed up just a few times. The J gene is TRBJ1-5, the V gene TRBV18; D ambiguous. The CDR3 loop spans 15 amino acids. Germline CDR1 is KGHSH and CDR2 is LQKENI. V lost 1 base to trimming and J lost 0 bases, with 7 bases between them. DNA for the CDR3: TGTGCCAGCTCACCACGGGAGAGTAGCAATCAGCCCCAGCATTTT. Translation gives CASSPRESSNQPQHF. Full variable domain (remainder filled in from reference TRBV18 and TRBJ1-5): NAGVMQNPRHLVRRRGQEARLRCSPMKGHSHVYWYRQLPEEGLKFMVYLQKENIIDESGMPKERFSAEFPKEGPSILRIQQVVRGDSAAYFCASSPRESSNQPQHFGDGTRLSIL.

This clonotype was detected only a few times. The chain joins TRBV2 to TRBJ1-2; possible D gene TRBD1, 6 bases. This CDR3 is 13 amino acids long. Trimming removed 6 bases from V and 10 bases from J, with 18 bases in between. Germline lookup yields CDR1 SNHLY and CDR2 FYNNEI. The CDR3 DNA is TGTGCCAGCAGCGTCCGCCGGGACACTGTCTACACCTTC. Translated, it gives CASSVRRDTVYTF.

This clonotype was recorded at least ten times. The chain is built from TRBV10-3 and TRBJ2-5; TRBD1 might be the D (5 bases). This CDR3 spans 12 amino acids. V lost 5 bases and J 5 bases, leaving 9 bases between the germline ends. Germline CDR1 reads ENHRY; CDR2 reads SYGVKD. In DNA form, the CDR3 reads TGTGCCATCAGTAGGGGTATTGAGACCCAGTACTTC. Amino acids: CAISRGIETQYF.

The V and J genes are TRBV28 and TRBJ2-1; the D gene could be TRBD1 or TRBD2 (6 bases each). V was shortened by 3 bases and J by 6 bases, with 18 bases between the two germline ends. CDR1 is MDHEN, CDR2 SYDVKM, per germline. The CDR3 runs to 16 residues. The CDR3 here is CASSLGRTVTRNEQFF. The DNA for the CDR3 is TGTGCCAGCAGTTTGGGGAGGACAGTAACCCGCAATGAGCAGTTCTTC. The complete variable domain, with remaining parts taken from reference TRBV28 and TRBJ2-1, reads DVKVTQSSRYLVKRTGEKVFLECVQDMDHENMFWYRQDPGLGLRLIYFSYDVKMKEKGDIPEGYSVSREKKERFSLILESASTNQTSMYLCASSLGRTVTRNEQFFGPGTRLTVL.

The rearrangement joins TRBV18 to TRBJ1-2; a weak D match, TRBD1 (5 bases). Trimming shortened V by 3 bases and J by 6 bases, and 8 bases separated the two germline ends. CDR1 is KGHSH, CDR2 LQKENI, per germline. CDR3 length equals 12 residues. CDR3 nucleotides: TGTGCCAGCTCACCCTCGGGGCATGGCTACACCTTC. Protein: CASSPSGHGYTF.